These 6 T cell receptor beta chains were sequenced from one sample in a study of control samples from healthy donors and cancer patients. Sequenced by immunoSEQ multiplex PCR; TCRdb stores in-frame clones only, minus some. The sample contains 60,000 to 80,000 clones, approximately 84% of which appear only once. Material: blood. Every receptor here comes from a woman aged 45-65 years in good health.

The chain couples TRBV10-1 to TRBJ2-7; TRBD2 agrees at 11 bases. J lost 6 bases, V lost 9 bases, and 19 bases had no gene match. This CDR3 region has 17 residues. The germline V gene encodes CDR1 WNHNN and CDR2 SYGVQD (reference sequence). The CDR3 DNA is TGCGCCAGTCCGGGAGAACTAAAGACTAGCGGGAACCCCGAGCAGTACTTC. Protein: CASPGELKTSGNPEQYF.

This clone was seen a few times. The chain uses TRBV5-1 and TRBJ2-1; D not resolved. Between the trimmed V and J ends, which lost 5 bases and 0 bases, there was a span of 9 bases. Germline CDR1 reads SGHRS; CDR2 reads YFSETQ. This CDR3 region has 14 residues. CDR3 amino acids: CASRKTLSYNEQFF. Written as DNA, the CDR3 is TGCGCCAGCAGAAAGACTCTCTCCTACAATGAGCAGTTCTTC.

CDR3 DNA: TGTGCCTGGAGTCCTGGACTAGCGGAGCAGTACTTC. Translating it yields CAWSPGLAEQYF. The chain employs TRBV30 and TRBJ2-7; the match to TRBD2 covers 9 bases. The CDR3 spans 12 residues. Losses at the gene ends were 2 bases for V and 7 bases for J; bases not matched to a gene: 3. Germline V gene data show CDR1 as GTSNPN and CDR2 as SVGIG (reference sequence).

V is TRBV18 and J is TRBJ2-6; the D gene could be TRBD1 or TRBD2 (5 bases each). The V gene lost 4 bases and the J gene lost 2 bases, with 15 bases spanning the gap. The germline V gene has CDR1 KGHSH and CDR2 LQKENI. CDR3 length: 17 amino acids. The CDR3 loop reads CASSLGTVRAGANVLTF. CDR3 DNA: TGTGCCAGCTCACTGGGGACGGTGCGCGCTGGGGCCAACGTCCTGACTTTC.

This sequence joins TRBV21-1 and TRBJ2-7; TRBD2 reflects the table's D call only, with no check against the DNA. TRBV21-1 is reported as a pseudogene. CDR3 length equals 14 residues. CDR3 loop: CASSKGGDGYEQYF. The DNA for the CDR3 is TGTGCCAGCAGCAAAGGGGGGGACGGCTACGAGCAGTACTTC.

This clone has only one observation. The V and J genes are TRBV2 and TRBJ1-2, with a possible D match to TRBD1 (6 bases). The CDR3 length is 18 residues. Germline CDR1 reads SNHLY; CDR2 reads FYNNEI. Trimming removed 4 bases at V and 3 bases at J, with 24 bases between. The CDR3 nucleotides read TGTGCCAGCAGTGGCGGGACCGGGGTGGGGGGCGCAGACTATGGCTACACCTTC. It yields the protein CASSGGTGVGGADYGYTF.